A selection of T cell receptor beta chains follows, all from one sample in a study of shared clonotypes between healthy human individuals. Libraries were prepared by immunoSEQ multiplex PCR; TCRdb keeps only in-frame clonotypes and omits some of them. The sample lists about a million clones; around four fifths were seen once. Sequenced: memory CD4+ T cells sorted from blood. Receptors originate from a young man in good health. Both conserved end residues are trimmed from each CDR3.

v_gene | CDR3aa
TRBV7-2 | ASSPLSTGSYNEQF
TRBV5-1 | ARENRQELNSNQPQH
TRBV6-6 | ASSYGKTQY
TRBV6-1 | ASSITGTDTDTQY
TRBV11-2 | ASSFSGHLSTDTQY
TRBV7-9 | ASSSRDGGSPLH
TRBV28 | ASIRGGSTNEKLF
TRBV7-2 | ASSLPGPLGGNTIY
TRBV15 | ATSRAAASYEQY
TRBV9 | ASRSGQEDGYT